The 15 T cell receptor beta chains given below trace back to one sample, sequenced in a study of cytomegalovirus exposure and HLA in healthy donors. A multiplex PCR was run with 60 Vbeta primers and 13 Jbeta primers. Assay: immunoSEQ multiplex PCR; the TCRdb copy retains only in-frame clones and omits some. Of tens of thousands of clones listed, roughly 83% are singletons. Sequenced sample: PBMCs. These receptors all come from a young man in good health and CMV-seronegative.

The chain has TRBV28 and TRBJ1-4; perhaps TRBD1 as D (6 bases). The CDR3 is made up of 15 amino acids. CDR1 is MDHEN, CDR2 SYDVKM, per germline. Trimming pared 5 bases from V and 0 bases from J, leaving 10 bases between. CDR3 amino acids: CASSNGDTTNEKLFF. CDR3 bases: TGTGCCAGCAGTAATGGGGACACAACTAATGAAAAACTGTTTTTT.

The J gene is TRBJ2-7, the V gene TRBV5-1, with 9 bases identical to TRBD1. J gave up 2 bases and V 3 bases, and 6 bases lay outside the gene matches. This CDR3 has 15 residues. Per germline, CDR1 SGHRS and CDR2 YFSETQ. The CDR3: CASSSNTGGPYEQYF. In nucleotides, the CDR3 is TGCGCCAGCAGCTCCAATACAGGGGGCCCCTACGAGCAGTACTTC.

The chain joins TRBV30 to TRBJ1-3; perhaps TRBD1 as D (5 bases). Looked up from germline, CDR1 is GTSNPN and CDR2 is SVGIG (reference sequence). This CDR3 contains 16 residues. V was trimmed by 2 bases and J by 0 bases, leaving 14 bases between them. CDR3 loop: CAWSSPGFFSGNTIYF. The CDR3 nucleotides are TGTGCCTGGAGTTCCCCAGGGTTCTTCTCTGGAAACACCATATATTTT.

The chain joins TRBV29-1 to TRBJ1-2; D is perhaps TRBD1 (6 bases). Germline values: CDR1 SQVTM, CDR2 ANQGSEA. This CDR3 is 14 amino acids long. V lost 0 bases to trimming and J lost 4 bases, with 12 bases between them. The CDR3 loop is CSVEEWGGGYGYTF. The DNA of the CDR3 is TGCAGCGTTGAAGAGTGGGGAGGGGGCTATGGCTACACCTTC.

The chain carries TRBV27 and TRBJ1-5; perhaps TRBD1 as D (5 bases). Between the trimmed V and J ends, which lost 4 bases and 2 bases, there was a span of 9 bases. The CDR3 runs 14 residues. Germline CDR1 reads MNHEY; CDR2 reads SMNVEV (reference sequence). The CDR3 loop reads CASSSREGNQPQHF. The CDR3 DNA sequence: TGTGCCAGCAGTTCCAGGGAGGGCAATCAGCCCCAGCATTTT.

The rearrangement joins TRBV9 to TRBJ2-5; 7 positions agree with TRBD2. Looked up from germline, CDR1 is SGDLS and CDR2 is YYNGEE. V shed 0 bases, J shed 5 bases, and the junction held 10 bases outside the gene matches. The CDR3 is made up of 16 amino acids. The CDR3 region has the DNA TGTGCCAGCAGCGTAGGAGGGGCGGGAGTTGTGGAGACCCAGTACTTC. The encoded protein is CASSVGGAGVVETQYF.

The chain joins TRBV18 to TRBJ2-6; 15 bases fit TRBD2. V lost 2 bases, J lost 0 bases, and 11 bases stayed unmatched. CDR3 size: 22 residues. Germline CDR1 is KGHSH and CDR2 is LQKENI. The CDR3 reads CASSPLQGTSGRPLSGANVLTF. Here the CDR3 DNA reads TGTGCCAGCTCACCATTACAGGGGACTAGCGGGAGGCCTCTCTCTGGGGCCAACGTCCTGACTTTC.

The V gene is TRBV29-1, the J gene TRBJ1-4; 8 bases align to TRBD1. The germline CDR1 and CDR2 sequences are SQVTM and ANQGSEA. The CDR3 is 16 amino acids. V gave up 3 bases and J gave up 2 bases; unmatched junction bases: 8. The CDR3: CSVDLSQGATNEKLFF. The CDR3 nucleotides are TGCAGCGTTGATTTATCCCAGGGGGCGACTAATGAAAAACTGTTTTTT.

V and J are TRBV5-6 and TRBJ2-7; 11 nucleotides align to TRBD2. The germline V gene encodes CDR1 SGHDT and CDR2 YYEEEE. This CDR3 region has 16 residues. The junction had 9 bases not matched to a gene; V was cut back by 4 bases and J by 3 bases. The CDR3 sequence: CASSRVAGGGFYEQYF. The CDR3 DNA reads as TGTGCCAGCAGCCGTGTAGCGGGAGGGGGATTCTACGAGCAGTACTTC.

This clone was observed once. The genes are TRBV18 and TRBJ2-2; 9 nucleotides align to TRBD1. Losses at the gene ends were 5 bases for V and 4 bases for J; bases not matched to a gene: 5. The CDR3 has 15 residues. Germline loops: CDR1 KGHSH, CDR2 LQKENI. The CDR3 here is CASSSQDRGTGELFF. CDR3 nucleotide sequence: TGTGCCAGCTCATCCCAGGACAGGGGCACCGGGGAGCTGTTTTTT.

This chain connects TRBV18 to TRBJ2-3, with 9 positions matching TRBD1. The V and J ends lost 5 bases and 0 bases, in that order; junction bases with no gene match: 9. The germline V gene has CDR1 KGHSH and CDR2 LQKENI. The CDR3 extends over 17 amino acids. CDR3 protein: CASSKGQGFTSTDTQYF. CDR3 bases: TGTGCCAGCTCAAAGGGACAGGGATTTACTAGCACAGATACGCAGTATTTT.

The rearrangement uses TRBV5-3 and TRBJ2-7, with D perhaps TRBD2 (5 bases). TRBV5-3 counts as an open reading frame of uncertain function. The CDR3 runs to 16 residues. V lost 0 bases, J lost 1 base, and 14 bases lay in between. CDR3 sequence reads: CARSLDPLGPSYEQYF. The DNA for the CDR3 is TGTGCCAGAAGCTTGGATCCACTAGGCCCTTCCTACGAGCAGTACTTC.

In nucleotides, the CDR3 is TGCAGCGTTGGGGCAGGGCTTGAAAAACTGTTTTTT. Translated: CSVGAGLEKLFF. The V call is TRBV29-1, the J call TRBJ1-4; D possibly corresponds to TRBD1 (5 bases). The CDR3 contains 12 residues. Between the trimmed V and J ends, which lost 4 bases and 7 bases, there was a span of 10 bases. In germline, CDR1 is SQVTM, CDR2 ANQGSEA.

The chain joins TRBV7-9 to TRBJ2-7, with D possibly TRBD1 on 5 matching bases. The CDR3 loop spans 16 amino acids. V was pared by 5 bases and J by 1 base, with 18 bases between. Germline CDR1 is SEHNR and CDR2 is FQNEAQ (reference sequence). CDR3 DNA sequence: TGTGCCAGCAGCCAACCCCAGGACACCTTGTCCTACGAGCAGTACTTC. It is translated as CASSQPQDTLSYEQYF.

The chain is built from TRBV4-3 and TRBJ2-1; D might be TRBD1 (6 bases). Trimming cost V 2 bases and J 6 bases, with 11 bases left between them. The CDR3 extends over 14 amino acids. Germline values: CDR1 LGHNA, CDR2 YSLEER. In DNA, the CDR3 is TGCGCCAGCAGCCAATACAGGGACGGCAATGAGCAGTTCTTC. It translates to CASSQYRDGNEQFF.